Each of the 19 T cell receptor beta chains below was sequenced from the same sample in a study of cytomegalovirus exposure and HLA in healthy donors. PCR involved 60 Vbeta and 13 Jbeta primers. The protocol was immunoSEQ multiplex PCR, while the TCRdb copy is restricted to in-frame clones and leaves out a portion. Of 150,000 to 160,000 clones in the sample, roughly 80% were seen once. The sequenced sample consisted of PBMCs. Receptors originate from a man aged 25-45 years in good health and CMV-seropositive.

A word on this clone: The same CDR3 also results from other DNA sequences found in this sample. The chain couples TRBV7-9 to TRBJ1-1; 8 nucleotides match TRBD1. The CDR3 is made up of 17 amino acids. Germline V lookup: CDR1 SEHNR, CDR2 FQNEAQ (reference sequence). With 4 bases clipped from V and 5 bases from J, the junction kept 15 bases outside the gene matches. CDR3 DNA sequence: TGTGCCAGCAGCTCGACACCTAGGCAGGGGGCAGGAACTGAAGCTTTCTTT. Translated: CASSSTPRQGAGTEAFF.

Here the CDR3 reads CATSKGERPDTQYF. In nucleotides, the CDR3 is TGTGCCACCTCGAAGGGGGAGCGGCCAGATACGCAGTATTTT. The rearrangement uses TRBV19 and TRBJ2-3, with D possibly matching TRBD1 (6 bases). The CDR3 has 14 amino acids. V shed 10 bases and J shed 4 bases, with 18 bases lying between them. Germline CDR1 is LNHDA and CDR2 is SQIVND (reference sequence).

CDR3 sequence reads: CASSEGSGSGTDTQYF. In DNA, the CDR3 is TGTGCCAGCAGTGAAGGTAGCGGGTCGGGTACAGATACGCAGTATTTT. V usage is TRBV25-1 and J usage is TRBJ2-3; 7 bases line up with TRBD2. Germline-derived CDR1 and CDR2 are MGHDK and SYGVNS. With 2 bases clipped from V and 3 bases from J, the junction kept 8 bases outside the gene matches. This CDR3 is built from 16 residues.

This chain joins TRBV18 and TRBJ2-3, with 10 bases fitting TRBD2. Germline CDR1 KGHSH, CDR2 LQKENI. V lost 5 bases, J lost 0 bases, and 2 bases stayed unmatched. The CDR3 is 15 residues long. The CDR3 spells CASSLAGGSTDTQYF. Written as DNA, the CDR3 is TGTGCCAGCTCATTAGCGGGGGGCAGCACAGATACGCAGTATTTT.

CDR3 coding DNA: TGTGCCTGGCATACATTTGGGAGCGGGGGGGGAAATGAGCAGTTCTTC. Protein sequence: CAWHTFGSGGGNEQFF. The rearrangement uses TRBV30 and TRBJ2-1; TRBD2 matches 10 bases. The ends lost 5 bases at V and 7 bases at J; junction bases unmatched: 14. This CDR3 has 16 residues. Per germline, CDR1 GTSNPN and CDR2 SVGIG (reference sequence).

The CDR3 sequence: CASSYLDSPGKDEQYF. CDR3 nucleotides: TGTGCCAGCAGTTACTTGGACAGCCCTGGAAAGGACGAGCAGTACTTC. This chain connects TRBV6-5 to TRBJ2-7; weak D call: TRBD1 (6 bases). The CDR3 runs 16 residues. The V gene's germline CDR1 is MNHEY and CDR2 SVGAGI. Trimming shortened V by 1 base and J by 5 bases, and 18 bases separated the two germline ends.

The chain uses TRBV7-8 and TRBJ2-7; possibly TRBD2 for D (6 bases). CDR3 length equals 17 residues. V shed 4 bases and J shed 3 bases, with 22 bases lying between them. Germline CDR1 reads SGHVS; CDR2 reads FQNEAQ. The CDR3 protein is CASSSVPRETNSYEQYF. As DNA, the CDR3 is TGTGCCAGCAGCTCTGTTCCTCGGGAGACGAATAGCTACGAGCAGTACTTC.

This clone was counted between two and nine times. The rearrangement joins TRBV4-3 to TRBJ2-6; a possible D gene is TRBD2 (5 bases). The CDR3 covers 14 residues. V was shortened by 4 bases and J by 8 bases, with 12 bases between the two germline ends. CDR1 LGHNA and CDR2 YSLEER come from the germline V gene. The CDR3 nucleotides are TGCGCCAGCAGCCGGGGAGACGCGTCCAACGTCCTGACTTTC. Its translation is CASSRGDASNVLTF.

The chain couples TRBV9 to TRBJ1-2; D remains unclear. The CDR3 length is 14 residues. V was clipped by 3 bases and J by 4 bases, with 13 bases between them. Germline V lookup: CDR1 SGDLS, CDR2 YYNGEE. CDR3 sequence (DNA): TGTGCCAGCAGCGCGGGGTCGTCGGGCTATGGCTACACCTTC. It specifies CASSAGSSGYGYTF.

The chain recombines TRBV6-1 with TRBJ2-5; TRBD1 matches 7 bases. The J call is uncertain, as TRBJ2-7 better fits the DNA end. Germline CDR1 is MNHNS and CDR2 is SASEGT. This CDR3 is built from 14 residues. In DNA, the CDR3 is TGTGCCAGCAGTGTATACGACAGGGCCTACGAGCAGTACTTC. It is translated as CASSVYDRAYEQYF.

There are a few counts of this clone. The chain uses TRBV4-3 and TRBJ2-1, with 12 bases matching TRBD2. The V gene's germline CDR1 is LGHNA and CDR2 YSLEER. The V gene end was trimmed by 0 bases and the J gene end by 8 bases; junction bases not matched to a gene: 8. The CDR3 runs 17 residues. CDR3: CASSQEVSSGGGDEQFF. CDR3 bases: TGCGCCAGCAGCCAAGAAGTCTCTAGCGGGGGGGGCGATGAGCAGTTCTTC.

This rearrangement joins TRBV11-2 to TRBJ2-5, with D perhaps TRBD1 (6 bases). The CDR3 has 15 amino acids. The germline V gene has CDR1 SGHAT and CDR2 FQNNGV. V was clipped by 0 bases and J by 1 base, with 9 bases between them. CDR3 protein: CASSLDLGAQETQYF. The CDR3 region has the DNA TGTGCCAGCAGCTTAGATTTGGGGGCCCAAGAGACCCAGTACTTC.

The CDR3 DNA sequence: TGTGCCAGCAGCTCCGGGGTTAGCACAGATACGCAGTATTTT. It specifies CASSSGVSTDTQYF. V is TRBV7-3 and J is TRBJ2-3; D is perhaps TRBD2 (5 bases). V shed 4 bases and J shed 0 bases, with 8 bases lying between them. CDR3 size: 14 residues. Germline V gene sequence: CDR1 SGHTA, CDR2 FQGTGA. The whole variable domain, filled in from reference TRBV7-3 and TRBJ2-3, reads GAGVSQTPSNKVTEKGKYVELRCDPISGHTALYWYRQSLGQGPEFLIYFQGTGAADDSGLPNDRFFAVRPEGSVSTLKIQRTERGDSAVYLCASSSGVSTDTQYFGPGTRLTVL.

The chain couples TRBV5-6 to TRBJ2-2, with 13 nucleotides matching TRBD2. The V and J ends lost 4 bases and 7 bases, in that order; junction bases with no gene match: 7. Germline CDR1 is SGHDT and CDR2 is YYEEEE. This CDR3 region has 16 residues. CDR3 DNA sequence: TGTGCCAGCAGCCGGACTAGCGGGAGAGGGGACGGGGAGCTGTTTTTT. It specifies CASSRTSGRGDGELFF.

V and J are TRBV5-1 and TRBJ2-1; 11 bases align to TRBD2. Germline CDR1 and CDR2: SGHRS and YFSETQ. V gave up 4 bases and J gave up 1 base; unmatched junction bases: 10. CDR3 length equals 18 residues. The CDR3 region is CASSPGTSGAKSYNEQFF. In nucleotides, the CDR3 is TGCGCCAGCAGCCCTGGGACTAGCGGAGCGAAGTCCTACAATGAGCAGTTCTTC.

The CDR3 DNA sequence: TGTGCCAGCAGCTTATTCCCACCCGGGGAGGGTGGCTACACCTTC. Protein sequence: CASSLFPPGEGGYTF. The rearrangement links TRBV7-8 to TRBJ1-2; D gene unclear. Germline V lookup: CDR1 SGHVS, CDR2 FQNEAQ. The CDR3 runs 15 residues. V dropped 2 bases and J dropped 7 bases, with 17 bases sitting between them.

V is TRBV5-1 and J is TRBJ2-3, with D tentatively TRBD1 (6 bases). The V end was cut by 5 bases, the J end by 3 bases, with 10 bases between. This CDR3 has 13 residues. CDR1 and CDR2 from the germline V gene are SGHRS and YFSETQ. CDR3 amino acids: CASRQGSTDTQYF. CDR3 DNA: TGCGCCAGCAGACAGGGAAGTACAGATACGCAGTATTTT.

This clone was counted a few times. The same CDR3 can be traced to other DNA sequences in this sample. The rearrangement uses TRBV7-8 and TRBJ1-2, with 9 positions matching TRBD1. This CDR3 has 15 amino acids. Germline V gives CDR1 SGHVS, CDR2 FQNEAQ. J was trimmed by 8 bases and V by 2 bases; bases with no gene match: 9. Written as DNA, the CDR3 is TGTGCCAGCAGCTTATCGGACAGGGGTTCGGTCGGCTACACCTTC. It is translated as CASSLSDRGSVGYTF.

Written as DNA, the CDR3 is TGTGCCAGCAGCCCACGGGCCGGGAGCCACGAGCAGTACTTC. Amino acids: CASSPRAGSHEQYF. The rearrangement links TRBV5-8 to TRBJ2-7, with D perhaps matching TRBD2 (6 bases). The V end was cut by 4 bases, the J end by 5 bases, with 16 bases between. The CDR3 has 14 residues. Germline loops: CDR1 SGHTS, CDR2 YDEGEE.